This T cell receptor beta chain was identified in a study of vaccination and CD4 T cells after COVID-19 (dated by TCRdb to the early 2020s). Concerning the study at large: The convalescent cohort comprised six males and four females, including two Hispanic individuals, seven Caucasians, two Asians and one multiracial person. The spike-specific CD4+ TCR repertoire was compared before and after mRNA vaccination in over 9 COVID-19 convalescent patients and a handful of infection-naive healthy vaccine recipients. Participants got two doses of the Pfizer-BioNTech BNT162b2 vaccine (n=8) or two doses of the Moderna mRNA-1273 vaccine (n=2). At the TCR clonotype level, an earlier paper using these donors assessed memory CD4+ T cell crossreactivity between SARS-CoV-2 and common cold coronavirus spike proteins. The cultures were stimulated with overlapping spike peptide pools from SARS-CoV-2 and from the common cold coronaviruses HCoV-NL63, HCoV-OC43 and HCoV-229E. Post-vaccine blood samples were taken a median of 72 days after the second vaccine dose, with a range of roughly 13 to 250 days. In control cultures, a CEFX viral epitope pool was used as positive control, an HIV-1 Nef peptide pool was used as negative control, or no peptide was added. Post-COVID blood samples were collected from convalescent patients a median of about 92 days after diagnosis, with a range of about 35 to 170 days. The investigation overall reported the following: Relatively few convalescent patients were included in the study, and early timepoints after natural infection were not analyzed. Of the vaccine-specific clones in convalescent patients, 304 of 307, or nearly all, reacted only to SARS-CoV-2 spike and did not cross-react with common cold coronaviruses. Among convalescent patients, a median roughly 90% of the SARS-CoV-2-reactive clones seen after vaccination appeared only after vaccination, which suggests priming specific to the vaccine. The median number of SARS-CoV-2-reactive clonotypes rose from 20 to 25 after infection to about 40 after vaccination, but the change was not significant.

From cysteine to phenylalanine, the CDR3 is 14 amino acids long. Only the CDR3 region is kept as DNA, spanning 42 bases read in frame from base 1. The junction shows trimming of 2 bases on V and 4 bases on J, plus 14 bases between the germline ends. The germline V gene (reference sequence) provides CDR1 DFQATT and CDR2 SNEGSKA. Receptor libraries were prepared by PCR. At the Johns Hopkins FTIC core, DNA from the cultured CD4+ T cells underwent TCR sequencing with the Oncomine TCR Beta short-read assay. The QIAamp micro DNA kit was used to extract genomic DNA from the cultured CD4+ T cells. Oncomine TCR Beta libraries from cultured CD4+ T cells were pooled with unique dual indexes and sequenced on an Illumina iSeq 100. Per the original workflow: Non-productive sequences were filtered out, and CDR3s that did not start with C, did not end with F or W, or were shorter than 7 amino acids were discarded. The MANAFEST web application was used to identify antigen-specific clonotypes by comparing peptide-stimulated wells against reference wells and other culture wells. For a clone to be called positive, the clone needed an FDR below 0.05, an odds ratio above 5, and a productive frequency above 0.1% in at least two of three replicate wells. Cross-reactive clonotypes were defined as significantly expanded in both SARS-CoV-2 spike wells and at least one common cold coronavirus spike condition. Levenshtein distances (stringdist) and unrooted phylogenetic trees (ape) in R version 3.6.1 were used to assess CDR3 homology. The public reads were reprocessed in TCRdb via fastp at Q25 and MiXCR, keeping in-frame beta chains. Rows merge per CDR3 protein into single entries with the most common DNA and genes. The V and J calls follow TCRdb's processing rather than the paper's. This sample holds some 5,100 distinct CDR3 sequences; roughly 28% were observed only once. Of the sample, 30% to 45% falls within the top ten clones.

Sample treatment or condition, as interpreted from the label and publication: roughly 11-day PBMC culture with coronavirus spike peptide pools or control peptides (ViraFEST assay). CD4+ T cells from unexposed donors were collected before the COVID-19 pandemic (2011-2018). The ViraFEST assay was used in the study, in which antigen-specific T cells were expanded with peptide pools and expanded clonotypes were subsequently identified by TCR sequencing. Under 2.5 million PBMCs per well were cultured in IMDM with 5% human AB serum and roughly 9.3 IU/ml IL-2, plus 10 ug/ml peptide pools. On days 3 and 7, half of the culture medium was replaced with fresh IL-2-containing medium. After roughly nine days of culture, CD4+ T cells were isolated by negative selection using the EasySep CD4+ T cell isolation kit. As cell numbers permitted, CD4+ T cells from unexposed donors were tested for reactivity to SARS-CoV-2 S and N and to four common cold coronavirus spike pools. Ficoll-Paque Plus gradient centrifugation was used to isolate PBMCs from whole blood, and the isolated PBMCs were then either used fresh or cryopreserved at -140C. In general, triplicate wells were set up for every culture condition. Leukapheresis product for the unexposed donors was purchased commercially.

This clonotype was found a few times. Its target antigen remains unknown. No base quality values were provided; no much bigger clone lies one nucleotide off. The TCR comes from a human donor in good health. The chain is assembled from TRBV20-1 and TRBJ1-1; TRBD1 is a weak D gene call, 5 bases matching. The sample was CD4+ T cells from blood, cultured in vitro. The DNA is TGCAGTGCTAGACAGGCCCTAAGGGGCACTGAAGCTTTCTTT. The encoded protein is CSARQALRGTEAFF.